The entry below describes one T cell receptor (beta chain). Its matching antigen is unknown. Peripheral blood, about 9.4 milliliters per donor, was collected. The authors isolated at least 6 million PBMCs per sample. This entry belongs to a study of blood T cells in healthy people across ages. General study results and limits: Per-million-T-cell TCR beta diversity fell roughly linearly with age.

Alongside a J-beta primer mix, a sample-barcoded 5' primer served in a second PCR lasting about 7 to 12 cycles. A template-switch adaptor containing 12 random nucleotides labeled each cDNA molecule. TCRdb reprocessed the 5' RACE reads via MiXCR and lists one record per CDR3 protein. The sample includes 730,000 or so distinct CDR3 sequences, around 40% of them seen just once. The sequencing input was blood. The source of this sequence is a woman between 55 and 75 years old in good health.

This CDR3 is CASREAGGRNEQFF. The CDR3 DNA reads TGTGCCAGCAGGGAAGCGGGAGGGCGAAATGAGCAGTTCTTC. The V call is TRBV27, the J call TRBJ2-1, with 10 bases aligning to TRBD2. J lost 7 bases, V lost 6 bases, and 6 bases had no gene match. Germline V gives CDR1 MNHEY, CDR2 SMNVEV (reference sequence). The CDR3 contains 14 residues.